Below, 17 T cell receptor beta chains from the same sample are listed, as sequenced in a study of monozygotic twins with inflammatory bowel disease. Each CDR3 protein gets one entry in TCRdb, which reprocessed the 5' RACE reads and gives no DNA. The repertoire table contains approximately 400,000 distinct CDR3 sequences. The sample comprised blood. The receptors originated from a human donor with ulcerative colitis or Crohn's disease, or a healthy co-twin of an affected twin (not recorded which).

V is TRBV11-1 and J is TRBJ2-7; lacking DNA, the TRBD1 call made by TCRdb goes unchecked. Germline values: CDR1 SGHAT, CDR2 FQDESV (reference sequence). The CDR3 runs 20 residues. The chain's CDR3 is CASSGERGLRDRGQPYEQYF.

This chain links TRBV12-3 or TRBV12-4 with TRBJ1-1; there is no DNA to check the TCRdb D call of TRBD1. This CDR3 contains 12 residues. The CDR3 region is CASSWGVTEAFF.

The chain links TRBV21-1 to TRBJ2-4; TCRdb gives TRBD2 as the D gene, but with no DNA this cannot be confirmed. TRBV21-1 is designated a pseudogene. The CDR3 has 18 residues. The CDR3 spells CASSKDLVGEAFKNIQYF.

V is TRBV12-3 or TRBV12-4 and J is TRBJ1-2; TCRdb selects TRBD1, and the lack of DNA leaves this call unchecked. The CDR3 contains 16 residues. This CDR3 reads CASSPGTGLSNYGYTF.

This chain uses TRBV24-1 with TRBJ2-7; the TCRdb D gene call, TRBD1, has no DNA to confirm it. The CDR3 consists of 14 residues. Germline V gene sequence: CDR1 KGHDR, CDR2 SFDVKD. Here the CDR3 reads CATSDQQGTYEQYF.

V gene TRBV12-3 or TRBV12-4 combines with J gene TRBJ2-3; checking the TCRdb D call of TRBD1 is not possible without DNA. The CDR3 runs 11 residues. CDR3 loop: CASSHPPVQYF.

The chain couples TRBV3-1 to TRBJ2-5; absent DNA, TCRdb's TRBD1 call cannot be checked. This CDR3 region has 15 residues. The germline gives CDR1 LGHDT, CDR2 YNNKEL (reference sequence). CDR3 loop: CASSQDVQGKETQYF.

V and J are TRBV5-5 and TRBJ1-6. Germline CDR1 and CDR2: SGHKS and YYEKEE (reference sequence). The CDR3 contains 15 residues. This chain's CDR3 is CASSLESDIYSPLHF.

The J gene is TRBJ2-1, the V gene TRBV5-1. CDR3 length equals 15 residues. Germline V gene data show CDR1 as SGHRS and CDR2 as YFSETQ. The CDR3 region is CASSPAGGSYNEQFF.

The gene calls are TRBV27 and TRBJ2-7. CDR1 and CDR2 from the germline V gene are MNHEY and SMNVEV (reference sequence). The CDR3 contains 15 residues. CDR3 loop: CASSFYAVGAHEQYF.

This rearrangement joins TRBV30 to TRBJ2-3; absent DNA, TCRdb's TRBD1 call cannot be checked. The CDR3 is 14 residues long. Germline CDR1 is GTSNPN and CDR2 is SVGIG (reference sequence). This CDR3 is CAWTRGADTDTQYF.

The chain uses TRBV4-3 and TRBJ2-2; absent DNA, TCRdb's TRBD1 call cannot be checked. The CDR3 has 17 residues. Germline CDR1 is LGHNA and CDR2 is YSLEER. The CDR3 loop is CASSQVITRGYTGELFF.

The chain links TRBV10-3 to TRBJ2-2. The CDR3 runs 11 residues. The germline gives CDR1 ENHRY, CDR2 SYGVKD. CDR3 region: CAIRGIGELFF.

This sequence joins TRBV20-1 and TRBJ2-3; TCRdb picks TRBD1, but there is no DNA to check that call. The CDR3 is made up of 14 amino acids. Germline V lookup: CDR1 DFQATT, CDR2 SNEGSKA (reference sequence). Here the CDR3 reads CSARRGTSTDTQYF.

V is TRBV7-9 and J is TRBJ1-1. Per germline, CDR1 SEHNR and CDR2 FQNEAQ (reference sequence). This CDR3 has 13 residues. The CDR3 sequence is CASSPSFDTEAFF.

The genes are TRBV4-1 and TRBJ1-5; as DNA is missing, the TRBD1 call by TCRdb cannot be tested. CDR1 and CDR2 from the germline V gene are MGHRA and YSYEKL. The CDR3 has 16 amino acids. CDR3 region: CASSQNLGRGNQPQHF.

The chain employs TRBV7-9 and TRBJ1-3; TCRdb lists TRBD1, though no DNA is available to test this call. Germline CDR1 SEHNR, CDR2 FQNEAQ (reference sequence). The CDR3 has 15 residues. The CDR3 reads CASSDSGAAGNTIYF.